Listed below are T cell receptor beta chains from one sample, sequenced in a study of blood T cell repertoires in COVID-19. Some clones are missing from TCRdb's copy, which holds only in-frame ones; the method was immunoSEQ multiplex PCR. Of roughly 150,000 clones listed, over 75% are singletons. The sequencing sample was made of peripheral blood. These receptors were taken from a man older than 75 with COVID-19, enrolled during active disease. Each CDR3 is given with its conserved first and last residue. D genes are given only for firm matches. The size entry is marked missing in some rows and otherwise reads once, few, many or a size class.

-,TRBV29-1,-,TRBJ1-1,CSVDLHLNTEAFF,TGCAGCGTTGACTTACACCTGAACACTGAAGCTTTCTTT
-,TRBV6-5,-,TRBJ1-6,CASSYSVGQYNSPLHF,TGTGCCAGCAGTTACTCGGTGGGGCAGTATAATTCACCCCTCCACTTT
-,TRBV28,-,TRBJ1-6,CASSKDSYSPLHF,TGTGCCAGCAGCAAGGACAGTTATTCACCCCTCCACTTT
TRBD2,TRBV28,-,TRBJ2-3,CASSSPGLAGGPDTQYF,TGTGCCAGCAGTTCACCGGGACTAGCGGGGGGGCCAGATACGCAGTATTTT
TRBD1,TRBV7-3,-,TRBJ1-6,CASSSRGQDSPLHF,TGTGCCAGCAGCTCCAGGGGGCAAGATTCACCCCTCCACTTT
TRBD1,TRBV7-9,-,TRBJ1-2,CASSRRTGMINYGYTF,TGTGCCAGCAGCCGGAGGACAGGGATGATCAACTATGGCTACACCTTC
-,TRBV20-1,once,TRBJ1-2,CSASNRDLNYGYTF,TGCAGTGCTAGTAACAGGGACCTTAACTATGGCTACACCTTC
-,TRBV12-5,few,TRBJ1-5,CASSDSQYQPQHF,TGTGCTAGTTCGGACAGCCAATATCAGCCCCAGCATTTT
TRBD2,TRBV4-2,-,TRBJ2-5,CASSQFGGQETQYF,TGTGCCAGCAGCCAATTCGGGGGGCAAGAGACCCAGTACTTC
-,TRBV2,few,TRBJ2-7,CASSEDTRPRWHF,TGTGCCAGCAGTGAGGACACACGCCCTAGGTGGCACTTC
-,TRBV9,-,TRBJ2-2,CASSVGGGTGELFF,TGTGCCAGCAGCGTCGGGGGTGGCACCGGGGAGCTGTTTTTT
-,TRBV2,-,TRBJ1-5,CASSLRTDSNQPQHF,TGTGCCAGCAGTCTGCGGACAGATAGCAATCAGCCCCAGCATTTT
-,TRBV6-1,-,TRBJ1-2,CASSEDRQGRYGYTF,TGTGCCAGCAGTGAAGACAGACAAGGTCGCTATGGCTACACCTTC
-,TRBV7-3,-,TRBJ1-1,CASSLSPDTEAFF,TGTGCCAGCAGCCTAAGCCCGGACACTGAAGCTTTCTTT
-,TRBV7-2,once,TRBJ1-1,CASSTGMNTEAFF,TGTGCCAGCAGTACAGGGATGAACACTGAAGCTTTCTTT
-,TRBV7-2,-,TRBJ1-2,CASSFQGTYTF,TGTGCCAGCAGCTTCCAGGGCACATACACCTTC
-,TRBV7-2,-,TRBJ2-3,CASSFSVSTDTQYF,TGTGCCAGCAGCTTTTCGGTTAGCACAGATACGCAGTATTTT
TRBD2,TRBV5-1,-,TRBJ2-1,CASSGTSGASSYNEQFF,TGCGCCAGCAGCGGGACTAGCGGGGCGAGCTCCTACAATGAGCAGTTCTTC
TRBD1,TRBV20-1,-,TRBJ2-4,CSASTPGQWKNIQYF,TGCAGTGCTAGTACCCCGGGACAGTGGAAAAACATTCAGTACTTC
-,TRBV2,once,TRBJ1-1,CASSGLDSINTEAFF,TGTGCCAGCAGTGGGCTGGACTCCATCAACACTGAAGCTTTCTTT
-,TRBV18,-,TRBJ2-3,CASSPPSRSTDTQYF,TGTGCCAGCTCACCACCGTCCCGGAGCACAGATACGCAGTATTTT
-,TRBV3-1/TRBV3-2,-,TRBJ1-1,CASRNVRDTEAFF,TGTGCCAGCAGGAATGTACGGGACACTGAAGCTTTCTTT